This is a list of T cell receptor beta chains from one sample in a study of shared clonotypes between healthy human individuals. Produced via immunoSEQ multiplex PCR; TCRdb's table is partial and in-frame only. Of just under 350,000 clones listed, about 73% are singletons. Sequenced input: memory CD4+ T cells sorted from blood. These receptors all come from a man in his thirties or forties in good health. Each CDR3 is given with its conserved first and last residue. The D gene is left open where the match is weak. Clone size is stated in some rows and not others, as once, few, many or a class when expanded.

j_call clone_size cdr3_length v_call d_call cdr3_nt cdr3_aa
TRBJ2-5 . 13 TRBV4-1 . TGCGCCAGCAGCCAAGGAGGGTTCGAGACCCAGTACTTC CASSQGGFETQYF
TRBJ2-7 few 15 TRBV11-2 . TGTGCCAGCAGCTTAGACAGACCAGACCCCTACGAGCAGTACTTC CASSLDRPDPYEQYF
TRBJ2-1 . 15 TRBV7-2 . TGTGCCAGCAGCTTACAATACCGGCAGTACAATGAGCAGTTCTTC CASSLQYRQYNEQFF
TRBJ1-5 few 15 TRBV6-6 TRBD1 TGTGCCAGCAGTTACGCAGGGGGGGGCAATCAGCCCCAGCATTTT CASSYAGGGNQPQHF
TRBJ1-5 . 14 TRBV7-8 TRBD1 TGTGCCAGCAGCGGGGGACAGGGGAATCAGCCCCAGCATTTT CASSGGQGNQPQHF
TRBJ2-2 . 17 TRBV5-4 . TGTGCCAGCAGCCGTTTTGGCGGGCTAGACAGAGCCGGGGAGCTGTTTTTT CASSRFGGLDRAGELFF
TRBJ1-1 few 20 TRBV6-1 TRBD1 TGTGCCAGCAGTGAGGCCGGGGTGACAGGGGCCGCCTCAATGAACACTGAAGCTTTCTTT CASSEAGVTGAASMNTEAFF
TRBJ1-5 . 15 TRBV27 TRBD1 TGTGCCAGCAGTAAGGGACAGGGGGTCAATCAGCCCCAGCATTTT CASSKGQGVNQPQHF
TRBJ1-5 . 12 TRBV15 . TGTGCCACCAGCAGAGATGATCGGCCCCAGCATTTT CATSRDDRPQHF
TRBJ2-5 . 15 TRBV2 TRBD2 TGTGCCAGCAGCCCGGGACTAGCGACACAAGAGACCCAGTACTTC CASSPGLATQETQYF
TRBJ1-1 few 12 TRBV19 . TGTGCCAGTGAGGGACACCACACTGAAGCTTTCTTT CASEGHHTEAFF
TRBJ2-3 . 15 TRBV5-1 . TGCGCCAGCAGCTTGGACGGGACTAGCACAGATACGCAGTATTTT CASSLDGTSTDTQYF
TRBJ1-2 . 15 TRBV11-2 TRBD1 TGTGCCAGCAGCTTAATAGGGGACAGTAACTATGGCTACACCTTC CASSLIGDSNYGYTF
TRBJ2-3 . 14 TRBV2 . TGTGCCAGCAGTGGTCAGGGGCGGCGGGATACGCAGTATTTT CASSGQGRRDTQYF
TRBJ2-1 few 16 TRBV11-2 TRBD1 TGTGCCAGCAGCTTGACAGGGACCCGCTCCTACAATGAGCAGTTCTTC CASSLTGTRSYNEQFF
TRBJ1-1 . 17 TRBV18 TRBD1 TGTGCCAGCTCACCGTGGACAGGGGGAGAAGGACACACTGAAGCTTTCTTT CASSPWTGGEGHTEAFF
TRBJ2-1 . 12 TRBV6-1 . TGTGCCACCGGGACCTCCTACAATGAGCAGTTCTTC CATGTSYNEQFF
TRBJ2-7 few 14 TRBV5-1 . TGCGCCAGCAGCTTATCCGTGCTCTCCTACGAGCAGTACTTC CASSLSVLSYEQYF
TRBJ2-1 . 14 TRBV28 TRBD2 TGTGCCAGCAGCCCAGGACTAGTGGTGGATGAGCAGTTCTTC CASSPGLVVDEQFF
TRBJ2-1 . 15 TRBV7-9 TRBD2 TGTGCCAGCAGCCCCCCAGCGGGAGCCTACAATGAGCAGTTCTTC CASSPPAGAYNEQFF
TRBJ2-7 . 15 TRBV11-2 . TGTGCCAGCAGCTTAGTATCCAGGGGCGTAAGAGAGCAGTACTTC CASSLVSRGVREQYF
TRBJ2-7 . 15 TRBV5-1 TRBD1 TGCGCCAGCAAGCCGACCGGGACAGGGTATCACGAGCAGTACTTC CASKPTGTGYHEQYF
TRBJ2-2 . 16 TRBV19 . TGTGCCAGTAGGACGCGAGGGGCAAGGGTCACCGGGGAGCTGTTTTTT CASRTRGARVTGELFF
TRBJ2-1 . 14 TRBV5-6 . TGTGCGACCCAGAGCAGGGGAGTTTACAATGAGCAGTTCTTC CATQSRGVYNEQFF
TRBJ2-7 . 17 TRBV7-6 . TGTGCCAGCAGCCCCTGGTCATCGACAGGAGGCCGGATCGAGCAGTACTTC CASSPWSSTGGRIEQYF
TRBJ2-7 . 12 TRBV18 . TGTGCCAGCTCATCCGCTTCCTACGAGCAGTACTTC CASSSASYEQYF
TRBJ1-1 few 14 TRBV27 . TGTGCCAGCAGTTTATTGGGGACACCCCAAGGAGCTTTCTTT CASSLLGTPQGAFF
TRBJ2-3 . 15 TRBV14 TRBD2 TGTGCCAGCAGCCAGGCGGGAGGGCGCACAGATACGCAGTATTTT CASSQAGGRTDTQYF
TRBJ1-2 . 13 TRBV5-4 . TGTGCCAGCAGCTTGTCAGGGGCCTATGGCTACACCTTC CASSLSGAYGYTF
TRBJ2-7 . 14 TRBV7-8 . TGTGCCAGCAGTATAGGGGGACGGACCTACGAGCAGTACTTC CASSIGGRTYEQYF
TRBJ1-2 few 13 TRBV29-1 TRBD1 TGCAGCGTTGAATTTTGGACAGGGATCGGCTACACCTTC CSVEFWTGIGYTF
TRBJ2-5 few 16 TRBV5-1 . TGCGCCAGCAGCTCAGGTGGTTGGGGTAACCAAGAGACCCAGTACTTC CASSSGGWGNQETQYF
TRBJ2-7 . 14 TRBV2 . TGTGCCAGCAGTGAGTTAAGGACAGTCTACGAGCAGTACTTC CASSELRTVYEQYF
TRBJ1-2 . 14 TRBV27 . TGTGCCAGCAGCGTTAGCCCGCGCCTCTATGGCTACACCTTC CASSVSPRLYGYTF
TRBJ2-7 few 21 TRBV5-1 TRBD2 TGCGCCAGCAGCTTGGTCCCTCAGACGACTAGCGGGACACGGGGGTCCTACGAGCAGTACTTC CASSLVPQTTSGTRGSYEQYF
TRBJ1-1 . 16 TRBV28 TRBD1 TGTGCCAGCAGTTTATTAGCCGGGACAGGGAACACTGAAGCTTTCTTT CASSLLAGTGNTEAFF
TRBJ1-1 . 11 TRBV6-1 . TGTGCCAGCAGTAAAAGGGATAGAGCTTTCTTT CASSKRDRAFF
TRBJ1-4 . 16 TRBV19 . TGTGCCAGTAGTCTACAGGGTCATGAGTTTGGGGAAAAACTGTTTTTT CASSLQGHEFGEKLFF
TRBJ1-2 . 12 TRBV28 . TGTGCCAGCAGTTTGCGGGATGGTGGCTACACCTTC CASSLRDGGYTF
TRBJ2-5 many 14 TRBV5-1 . TGCGCCAGCAGCTTGGAGAGGGACCAAGAGACCCAGTACTTC CASSLERDQETQYF
TRBJ2-5 . 13 TRBV29-1 . TGCAGCATCCCCCACCCCAGGCCGGAGACCCAGTACTTC CSIPHPRPETQYF
TRBJ2-5 . 12 TRBV30 . TGTGCCTGGAGTTCCCAGGGAGAGACCCAGTACTTC CAWSSQGETQYF
TRBJ2-5 once 11 TRBV11-1 . TGTGCCAGCAGCTTAGAGGAGACCCAGTACTTC CASSLEETQYF
TRBJ2-1 few 16 TRBV7-9 TRBD2 TGTGCCAGCGATCGGGGACTAGCGGGAGTAGCAAATGAGCAGTTCTTC CASDRGLAGVANEQFF